The 14 T cell receptor beta chains given below trace back to one sample, sequenced in a study of blood T cell repertoires in COVID-19. Sequenced by immunoSEQ multiplex PCR; TCRdb stores in-frame clones only, minus some. Seen here are some 56,000 clones, roughly 79% observed once, and the top ten hold about 26%. The sample was peripheral blood. All receptors derive from a woman of 80 years or more with active or convalescent COVID-19.

This chain links TRBV4-3 with TRBJ2-7; 10 positions match TRBD1. With V trimmed by 3 bases and J by 7 bases, 9 bases remained unmatched. The CDR3 loop spans 15 amino acids. The germline V gene encodes CDR1 LGHNA and CDR2 YSLEER. The CDR3 is CASSQDGTGAFEQYF. Written as DNA, the CDR3 is TGCGCCAGCAGCCAGGACGGGACAGGGGCATTTGAGCAGTACTTC.

This clone was observed once. The junction departs from the called germline gene at one end, perhaps through a read error. J is TRBJ1-3 and V is TRBV7-2, with D perhaps TRBD1 (5 bases). CDR1 and CDR2 (germline): SGHTA, FQGNSA. The CDR3 covers 13 residues. CDR3 DNA sequence: TGTGCCAGCGGCTTCCAGGGCGGAAACACCATATATTTT. As protein: CASGFQGGNTIYF. Supplemented by reference TRBV7-2 and TRBJ1-3, the full variable domain reads GAGVSQSPSNKVTEKGKDVELRCDPISGHTALYWYRQSLGQGLEFLIYFQGNSAPDKSGLPSDRFSAERTGGSVSTLTIQRTQQEDSAVYLCASGFQGGNTIYFGEGSWLTVV.

This clone has a handful of counts. The junction shows a germline mismatch at one end, possibly a read error. The chain links TRBV7-7 to TRBJ2-5; 9 nucleotides agree with TRBD2. This CDR3 region has 16 residues. Germline V gene sequence: CDR1 SSHAT, CDR2 FNYEAQ (reference sequence). CDR3: CASSLGPTSGQETQYF. In nucleotides, the CDR3 is TGTGCTAGCAGCTTAGGTCCTACTAGCGGGCAAGAGACCCAGTACTTC.

V usage is TRBV11-2 and J usage is TRBJ1-4; 9 positions agree with TRBD1. The CDR3 sequence is 15 residues long. Trimming cost V 2 bases and J 7 bases; bases outside gene matches: 5. The germline CDR1 and CDR2 sequences are SGHAT and FQNNGV. The CDR3 bases are TGTGCCAGCAGCTTACACAGGGGGCGGGTTGAAAAACTGTTTTTT. Its protein is CASSLHRGRVEKLFF.

The chain carries TRBV7-2 and TRBJ1-6; perhaps TRBD1 as D (6 bases). The V end lost 7 bases, the J end lost 1 base, and 17 bases lay between the germline ends. Germline V gene data show CDR1 as SGHTA and CDR2 as FQGNSA. There are 17 residues in the CDR3. In DNA, the CDR3 is TGTGCCAGCATCTCCGCGGGGGGCGCGTCCTATAATTCACCCCTCCACTTT. Amino acid sequence: CASISAGGASYNSPLHF.

Only a few counts were recorded for this clone. The chain carries TRBV4-3 and TRBJ2-7, with D possibly being TRBD1 (6 bases). CDR3 length equals 15 residues. Germline assignment: CDR1 LGHNA and CDR2 YSLEER. The V gene lost 1 base and the J gene lost 3 bases, with 13 bases spanning the gap. The CDR3 coding sequence is TGCGCCAGCAGCCAAGCCGATTCGGACAGCTACGAGCAGTACTTC. Translated: CASSQADSDSYEQYF.

The CDR3 bases are TGTGCCAGCACGAGCTCCTACGAGCAGTACTTC. Amino acids: CASTSSYEQYF. The J gene is TRBJ2-7, the V gene TRBV2; D gene uncertain. The germline V gene has CDR1 SNHLY and CDR2 FYNNEI. The CDR3 length is 11 residues. V was trimmed by 7 bases and J by 0 bases, leaving 4 bases between them.

A few counts support this clone. CDR3 sequence: CATSTPGNSPLHF. In DNA, the CDR3 is TGTGCCACCAGCACTCCAGGGAATTCACCCCTCCACTTT. V gene TRBV15 combines with J gene TRBJ1-6; perhaps TRBD1 as D (5 bases). CDR1 LNHNV and CDR2 YYDKDF come from the germline V gene (reference sequence). The V gene lost 4 bases and the J gene lost 7 bases, with 8 bases spanning the gap. The CDR3 spans 13 residues.

The gene calls are TRBV7-8 and TRBJ1-5, with 8 bases matching TRBD1. Per germline, CDR1 SGHVS and CDR2 FQNEAQ. Trimming took 2 bases from V and 7 from J; bases not matched to a gene: 7. CDR3 length: 15 amino acids. CDR3 amino acids: CASSLQGAVGQPQHF. The CDR3 nucleotides read TGTGCCAGCAGCTTACAGGGGGCGGTAGGCCAGCCCCAGCATTTT.

V gene TRBV6-5 combines with J gene TRBJ1-5, with TRBD1 matching over 7 bases. Germline assignment: CDR1 MNHEY and CDR2 SVGAGI. The CDR3 covers 15 residues. V lost 2 bases to trimming and J lost 6 bases; unmatched junction nucleotides: 7. The CDR3 loop is CASSYPTGNIQPQHF. In DNA, the CDR3 is TGTGCCAGCAGTTACCCGACAGGGAATATTCAGCCCCAGCATTTT.

This clone appeared a few times. V gene TRBV5-4 combines with J gene TRBJ1-1, with TRBD1 as a possible D gene (5 bases). V gave up 6 bases and J gave up 3 bases, with 12 bases separating them. This CDR3 is built from 13 residues. Germline lookup yields CDR1 SGHNT and CDR2 YYREEE (reference sequence). The CDR3 nucleotides are TGTGCCAGCACCGTCTGGGGGGACACTGAAGCTTTCTTT. Its protein is CASTVWGDTEAFF.

The V and J genes are TRBV28 and TRBJ1-2, with D possibly matching TRBD1 (6 bases). Germline V gene data show CDR1 as MDHEN and CDR2 as SYDVKM. CDR3 size: 13 residues. V was shortened by 10 bases and J by 3 bases, with 15 bases between the two germline ends. CDR3 nucleotides: TGTGCCATCCAGGGTGGGGGCCACTATGGCTACACCTTC. It encodes CAIQGGGHYGYTF.

The rearrangement joins TRBV7-2 to TRBJ2-1; unclear D gene. Looked up from germline, CDR1 is SGHTA and CDR2 is FQGNSA. The V end lost 0 bases, the J end lost 8 bases, and 8 bases lay between the germline ends. The CDR3 sequence is 13 residues long. The CDR3 region has the DNA TGTGCCAGCAGCTTAGCGACTTACCATGAGCAGTTCTTC. Its translation: CASSLATYHEQFF.

This clone appeared a few times. V and J are TRBV4-2 and TRBJ1-4; D remains unclear. V shed 0 bases and J shed 4 bases, with 6 bases lying between them. This CDR3 has 14 amino acids. Germline V gene data show CDR1 as LGHNA and CDR2 as YNFKEQ. In nucleotides, the CDR3 is TGTGCCAGCAGCCAAGATAACGGTAATGAAAAACTGTTTTTT. Amino acids: CASSQDNGNEKLFF.